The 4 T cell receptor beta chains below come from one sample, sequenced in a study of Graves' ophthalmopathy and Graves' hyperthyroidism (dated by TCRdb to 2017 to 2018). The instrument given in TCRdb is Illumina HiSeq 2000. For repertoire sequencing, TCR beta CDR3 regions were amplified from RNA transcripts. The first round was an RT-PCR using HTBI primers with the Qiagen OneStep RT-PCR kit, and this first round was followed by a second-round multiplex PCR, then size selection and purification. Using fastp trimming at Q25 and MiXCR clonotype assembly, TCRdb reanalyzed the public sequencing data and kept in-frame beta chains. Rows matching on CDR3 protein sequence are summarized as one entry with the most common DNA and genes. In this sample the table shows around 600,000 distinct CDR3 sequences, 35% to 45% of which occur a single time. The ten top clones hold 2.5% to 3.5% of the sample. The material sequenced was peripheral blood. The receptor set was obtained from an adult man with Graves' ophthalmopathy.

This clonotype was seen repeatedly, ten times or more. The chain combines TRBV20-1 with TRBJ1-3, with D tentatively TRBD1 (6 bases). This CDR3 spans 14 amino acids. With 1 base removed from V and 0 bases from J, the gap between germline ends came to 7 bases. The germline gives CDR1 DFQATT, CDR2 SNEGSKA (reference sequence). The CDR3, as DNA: TGCAGTGCTAGAGCGGACAGCTCTGGAAACACCATATATTTT. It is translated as CSARADSSGNTIYF.

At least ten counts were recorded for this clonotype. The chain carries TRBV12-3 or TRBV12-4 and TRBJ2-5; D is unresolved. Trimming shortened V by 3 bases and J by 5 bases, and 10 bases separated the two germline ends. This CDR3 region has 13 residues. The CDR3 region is CASSLSVEETQYF. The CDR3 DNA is TGTGCCAGCAGTTTGAGCGTTGAGGAGACCCAGTACTTC.

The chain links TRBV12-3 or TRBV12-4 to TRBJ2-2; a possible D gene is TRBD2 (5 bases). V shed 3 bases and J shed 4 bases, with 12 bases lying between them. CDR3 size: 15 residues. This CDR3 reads CASSFSGSGTGELFF. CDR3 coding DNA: TGTGCCAGCAGTTTTAGTGGGAGTGGCACCGGGGAGCTGTTTTTT.

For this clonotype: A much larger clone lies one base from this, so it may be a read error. The CDR3 sequence: CASALDGGDEKLFF. CDR3 nucleotides: TGTGCCAGCGCCCTGGACGGAGGGGATGAAAAACTGTTTTTT. The chain has TRBV2 and TRBJ1-4, with a tentative D call TRBD1 (5 bases). CDR1 and CDR2 (germline): SNHLY, FYNNEI. V dropped 8 bases and J dropped 6 bases, with 16 bases sitting between them. This CDR3 is built from 14 residues.